This T cell receptor delta chain was recorded in a study of Vδ1+ human thymocytes. Regarding the study as a whole: Bulk data may be misread because of unexpected Vdelta2 sequences. Thymic TRG and TRD repertoires appeared highly polyclonal, with Gaussian CDR3 length distributions. Unlike peripheral blood Vdelta1+ controls, thymic delta-chain sequences included approximately 20% Vdelta2 and few Vdelta3.

Extracted RNA was reverse transcribed into cDNA. Pooled V-gene forward primers with one constant-region reverse primer generated the CDR3 amplicons by multiplex PCR. TCRdb reanalyzed the multiplex PCR reads using CATT. The repertoire has 70,000 or so delta-chain clones, around 32% of them found once; the top ten carry roughly 0.25%. The sorted cells were CD3+ Vdelta1+ Vdelta2- thymocytes from alphabeta-depleted thymus. Germline-derived CDR1 and CDR2 are TSWWSYY and QGS. V gave up 1 base and J gave up 3 bases; unmatched junction bases: 27. This CDR3 has 23 residues. As to this clone: Its antigen is currently unknown.

The chain has TRDV1 and TRDJ1, with 9 positions matching TRDD3. Sequencing was done on a sample of Vdelta1+ gamma-delta thymocytes from the thymus. Subset denoted: FACS-sorted CD3+ TCRalphabeta- TCRVdelta1+ TCRVdelta2- thymocytes. This clonotype was obtained from a boy younger than two who had congenital heart surgery. The CDR3 DNA is TGTGCTCTTGGGGAACCCGAACCTTCTTTCTGGGGGATCCGTCCCAGTAAGGCCGATAAACTCATCTTT. Residues: CALGEPEPSFWGIRPSKADKLIF.